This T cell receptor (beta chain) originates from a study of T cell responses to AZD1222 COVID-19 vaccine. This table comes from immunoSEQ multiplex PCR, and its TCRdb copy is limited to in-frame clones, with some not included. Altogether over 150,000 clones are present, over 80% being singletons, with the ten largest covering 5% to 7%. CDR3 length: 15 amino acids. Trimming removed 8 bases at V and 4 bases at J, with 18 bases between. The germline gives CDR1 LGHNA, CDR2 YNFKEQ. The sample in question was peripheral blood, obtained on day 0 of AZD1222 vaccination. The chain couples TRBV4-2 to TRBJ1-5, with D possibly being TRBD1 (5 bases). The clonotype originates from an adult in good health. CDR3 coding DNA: TGTGCCAGCTCCTATTCGTGGAGGGGAAATCAGCCCCAGCATTTT. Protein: CASSYSWRGNQPQHF.